This T cell receptor (beta chain) derives from a study of shared clonotypes between healthy human individuals. Study-wide results and limits: Since donors were few, the genetic and exposure-history diversity represented was limited. What naive subsets generally showed was a larger estimated richness than memory subsets showed.

Terminally differentiated effector memory CD45RA+ cells were excluded by CCR7 positive selection of CD45RO-negative cells. Comment on this clone: Antigen specificity is unknown.

Some clones are missing from TCRdb's copy, which holds only in-frame ones; the method was immunoSEQ multiplex PCR. The sample has a few million clones, about 94% seen once. This clonotype originated in a man aged 18-30 years in good health. Some clones in this sample may be carry-over from other donors' samples. Sequencing was done on a sample of naive CD8+ T cells from PBMCs.

The DNA for the CDR3 is TGTGCCAGCAGCCCATCGGGGGGCGGTGGCTACACCTTC. Translating gives CASSPSGGGGYTF. The chain employs TRBV7-9 and TRBJ1-2; TRBD1 might be the D (6 bases). Germline CDR1 is SEHNR and CDR2 is FQNEAQ (reference sequence). Trimming removed 5 bases at V and 7 bases at J, with 14 bases between. This CDR3 has 13 residues.